The next 21 T cell receptor beta chains were all read from a single sample in a study of post-analysis software for immune sequencing data. General study results and limits: Patients used about 5 TRBV segments, including TRBV5-6, TRBV5-1 and TRBV20-1, more often than controls.

Their recognized antigens are unknown. Built from TCR beta cDNA, the libraries had unique molecular identifiers in them. TCRdb redid the calling of the PCR reads with MiXCR, one entry per CDR3 protein. The sample contains about 540,000 distinct CDR3 sequences, around 31% of which appear only once. Sequencing was carried out using blood. The source of these receptors is a girl under 18 with multiple sclerosis.

This rearrangement joins TRBV5-1 to TRBJ2-5; 7 bases fit TRBD1. V shed 0 bases, J shed 7 bases, and the junction held 6 bases outside the gene matches. Germline CDR1 and CDR2: SGHRS and YFSETQ. CDR3 length equals 14 residues. The DNA for the CDR3 is TGCGCCAGCAGCTTGGTGGGACAGAGTATGACCCAGTACTTC. This encodes CASSLVGQSMTQYF.

Concerning this clonotype: A read error may account for a junction end that differs from germline. This rearrangement joins TRBV20-1 to TRBJ2-2, with TRBD2 matching 8 bases. This CDR3 contains 16 residues. CDR1 is DFQATT, CDR2 SNEGSKA, per germline (reference sequence). Written as DNA, the CDR3 is TGCAGTGCTAGAGAAGGGCCGGGGGGGAACACCGGGGAGTTGTTTTTT. Protein: CSAREGPGGNTGELFF.

This clonotype was counted many times. This rearrangement joins TRBV4-1 to TRBJ2-1, with D perhaps being TRBD1 or TRBD2 (5 bases each). Trimming took 1 base from V and 0 from J, leaving 10 bases between them. CDR3 size: 16 residues. Germline CDR1 is MGHRA and CDR2 is YSYEKL. The CDR3, as DNA: TGCGCCAGCAGCCAAGCGGGGCTGAGCTCCTACAATGAGCAGTTCTTC. This sequence encodes CASSQAGLSSYNEQFF.

The V gene is TRBV12-3 or TRBV12-4, the J gene TRBJ2-1, with TRBD1 as a possible D gene (5 bases). The CDR3 consists of 12 residues. The germline V and J ends were trimmed by 6 bases and 7 bases, with 10 bases remaining between them. The CDR3 DNA is TGTGCCAGCAGCCCGACAGCTAATGAGCAGTTCTTC. Protein: CASSPTANEQFF.

The sample holds many counts of this clonotype. The chain employs TRBV2 and TRBJ2-1; TRBD2 matches 9 bases. Germline V gene lookup returns CDR1 SNHLY and CDR2 FYNNEI. The V segment lost 4 bases and the J segment 6 bases; nucleotides outside the gene matches: 7. This CDR3 contains 15 residues. The CDR3 reads CASSVGGGAFNEQFF. The DNA for the CDR3 is TGTGCCAGCAGTGTTGGCGGGGGGGCCTTCAATGAGCAGTTCTTC.

This clonotype was recorded once. The V and J genes are TRBV4-2 and TRBJ1-2; TRBD1 matches at 10 bases. J was trimmed by 0 bases and V by 3 bases; bases with no gene match: 7. The germline gives CDR1 LGHNA, CDR2 YNFKEQ. The CDR3 contains 17 residues. The CDR3 DNA sequence: TGTGCCAGCAGCCAGAGACAGGGGGCGCTTTCTAACTATGGCTACACCTTC. It is translated as CASSQRQGALSNYGYTF.

The gene calls are TRBV10-3 and TRBJ2-2; D remains unclear. From germline, CDR1 is ENHRY and CDR2 SYGVKD. There are 14 residues in the CDR3. V lost 4 bases and J 4 bases, leaving 10 bases between the germline ends. The CDR3 reads CAISAGASTGELFF. CDR3 DNA: TGTGCCATCAGTGCCGGAGCGAGCACCGGGGAGCTGTTTTTT.

There are a few counts of this clonotype. V is TRBV11-2 and J is TRBJ2-3; D possibly corresponds to TRBD2 (5 bases). Germline assignment: CDR1 SGHAT and CDR2 FQNNGV. The CDR3 is 17 residues long. The V end lost 5 bases, the J end lost 4 bases, and 22 bases lay between the germline ends. The CDR3 bases are TGTGCCAGCAGCCTCATCGCCCTACGAGGGCGGGCAGATACGCAGTATTTT. It encodes CASSLIALRGRADTQYF.

This clonotype was seen at least ten times. The CDR3: CASSPYSNQPQHF. The CDR3 coding sequence is TGTGCCAGCAGTCCTTACAGCAATCAGCCCCAGCATTTT. The rearrangement joins TRBV6-5 to TRBJ1-5; D is unclear. The CDR3 extends over 13 amino acids. The V and J ends lost 5 bases and 1 base respectively, with 6 bases between them. CDR1 and CDR2 from the germline V gene are MNHEY and SVGAGI.

The rearrangement joins TRBV6-5 to TRBJ2-7, with TRBD1 identical over 7 bases. Trimming at V came to 5 bases and at J to 3 bases, leaving 4 bases not matched to a gene. CDR3 length: 13 residues. CDR1 and CDR2 from the germline V gene are MNHEY and SVGAGI. CDR3 region: CASSAGTDYEQYF. CDR3 coding DNA: TGTGCCAGCAGTGCCGGGACAGACTACGAGCAGTACTTC.

This rearrangement joins TRBV12-3 or TRBV12-4 to TRBJ1-1; 7 bases agree with TRBD1. The V segment lost 5 bases and the J segment 0 bases; nucleotides outside the gene matches: 6. This CDR3 is built from 15 residues. In DNA form, the CDR3 reads TGTGCCAGCAGTCCGAGGACAGGACTGAACACTGAAGCTTTCTTT. Encoded protein: CASSPRTGLNTEAFF.

This chain joins TRBV12-3 or TRBV12-4 and TRBJ2-5; possibly TRBD2 for D (5 bases). The CDR3 length is 14 residues. V shed 1 base and J shed 11 bases, with 17 bases lying between them. CDR3 bases: TGTGCCAGCAGTTTAGGGACGAGCGGACGGCAGCAGTACTTC. It specifies CASSLGTSGRQQYF.

CDR3 nucleotide sequence: TGCAGTGCTCGAATACCCGGACGAACATGGAGGGATACGCAGTATTTT. This translates into CSARIPGRTWRDTQYF. The chain carries TRBV20-1 and TRBJ2-3; possible D gene TRBD2, 5 bases. V lost 5 bases and J lost 6, with 24 bases in between. The germline V gene encodes CDR1 DFQATT and CDR2 SNEGSKA (reference sequence). The length of the CDR3 is 16 residues.

This clonotype was recorded at least ten times. This chain joins TRBV24-1 and TRBJ2-7, with 11 bases matching TRBD1. The CDR3 runs 15 residues. V lost 3 bases, J lost 5 bases, and 5 bases stayed unmatched. Germline CDR1 is KGHDR and CDR2 is SFDVKD. The DNA of the CDR3 is TGTGCCACCAGTGATCCGGGACAGGGGGGCCACGAGCAGTACTTC. Translating gives CATSDPGQGGHEQYF.

This clonotype was seen a handful of times. Sequence at one end of the junction differs from germline and may be a read error. This chain links TRBV6-5 with TRBJ2-5; D not certain. The germline gives CDR1 MNHEY, CDR2 SVGAGI. The CDR3 consists of 14 residues. Written as DNA, the CDR3 is TGTGCCAACAGTTACTCGACCACAGTGAAGACCCAGTACTTC. It encodes CANSYSTTVKTQYF.

The table lists this clonotype with a few counts. The rearrangement joins TRBV5-1 to TRBJ2-5; perhaps TRBD2 as D (5 bases). Germline CDR1 reads SGHRS; CDR2 reads YFSETQ. V was clipped by 0 bases and J by 4 bases, with 10 bases between them. The CDR3 spans 14 residues. The CDR3 region has the DNA TGCGCCAGCAGCTTGGGAGGGAACAGAGAGACCCAGTACTTC. This translates into CASSLGGNRETQYF.

The V gene is TRBV7-3, the J gene TRBJ1-2; tentative D call: TRBD1 (6 bases). The CDR3 sequence is 13 residues long. The germline V gene encodes CDR1 SGHTA and CDR2 FQGTGA. Trimming took 2 bases from V and 7 from J, leaving 11 bases between them. The CDR3 nucleotides read TGTGCCAGCAGCTTACCCGGACAGACTGGCTACACCTTC. Translating it yields CASSLPGQTGYTF.

This clonotype was seen a handful of times. V and J are TRBV20-1 and TRBJ1-5, with 9 bases fitting TRBD1. The CDR3 is 13 amino acids. CDR1 and CDR2 from the germline V gene are DFQATT and SNEGSKA (reference sequence). V gave up 5 bases and J gave up 6 bases; unmatched junction bases: 5. In DNA form, the CDR3 reads TGCAGTGCTGAACAGGGGGCGGGTCAGCCCCAGCATTTT. Its protein is CSAEQGAGQPQHF.

This clonotype was detected only a few times. This chain links TRBV4-1 with TRBJ1-5; D is perhaps TRBD1 (5 bases). The germline V gene has CDR1 MGHRA and CDR2 YSYEKL. The CDR3 sequence is 16 residues long. Between the trimmed V and J ends, which lost 3 bases and 6 bases, there was a span of 18 bases. The CDR3 loop is CASSHVGKGRGQPQHF. In DNA form, the CDR3 reads TGCGCCAGCAGCCATGTCGGAAAGGGGAGGGGTCAGCCCCAGCATTTT.

A note on this clonotype: The junction differs from germline at one of its ends, possibly a read error. This chain joins TRBV5-1 and TRBJ1-1; TRBD1 agrees at 7 bases. This CDR3 comprises 16 residues. Germline lookup yields CDR1 SGHRS and CDR2 YFSETQ. This CDR3 is CASSLVTGSPNAEAFF. CDR3 nucleotide sequence: TGCGCCAGCAGCTTAGTGACAGGGAGTCCGAACGCTGAAGCTTTCTTT.

The chain carries TRBV14 and TRBJ2-7, with D tentatively TRBD2 (5 bases). The J call could be wrong; TRBJ2-5 is a better fit for the DNA end. The CDR3 is 13 amino acids. The germline V gene encodes CDR1 SGHDN and CDR2 FVKESK. DNA of the CDR3: TGTGCCAGCAGCCTTAGCGCGTTAGAGACCCAGTACTTC. Translation: CASSLSALETQYF.